This entry lists 16 T cell receptor beta chains sequenced from one sample in a study of OX40 agonist ivuxolimab in advanced cancers. The method was immunoSEQ multiplex PCR; TCRdb's version includes in-frame clones alone and lacks a portion of them. The sample consists of fewer than 30,000 clones, roughly 83% of them appearing once. The specimen comprised CD4+ or CD8+ T cells sorted from blood, sampled in a trial of the OX40 agonist ivuxolimab. These TCRs come from an adult with an advanced solid tumor such as melanoma, head and neck, liver or kidney cancer.

The chain uses TRBV7-9 and TRBJ2-1; 9 bases match TRBD2. Germline lookup yields CDR1 SEHNR and CDR2 FQNEAQ (reference sequence). V gave up 1 base and J gave up 0 bases; unmatched junction bases: 10. The CDR3 is made up of 19 amino acids. The CDR3 spells CASSLGWREGPSSYNEQFF. CDR3 sequence (DNA): TGTGCCAGCAGCTTAGGGTGGCGGGAGGGCCCGAGCTCCTACAATGAGCAGTTCTTC.

This clone came up a few times. The chain is built from TRBV15 and TRBJ1-3, with 7 bases identical to TRBD1. Germline V gene sequence: CDR1 LNHNV, CDR2 YYDKDF (reference sequence). V was pared by 3 bases and J by 4 bases, with 6 bases of the junction left unmatched. The length of the CDR3 is 15 residues. The CDR3 region has the DNA TGTGCCACCAGCAGTGACAGGGATCCGGGAAACACCATATATTTT. As protein: CATSSDRDPGNTIYF.

The chain recombines TRBV4-3 with TRBJ2-4; D gene unclear. From germline, CDR1 is LGHNA and CDR2 YSLEER. The CDR3 is 17 amino acids. V dropped 0 bases and J dropped 0 bases, with 12 bases sitting between them. The CDR3 reads CASSQDARAIAKNIQYF. The CDR3 DNA reads as TGCGCCAGCAGCCAAGACGCAAGGGCTATAGCCAAAAACATTCAGTACTTC.

The chain uses TRBV11-1 and TRBJ2-3; the D is unclear. The CDR3 is 12 amino acids. Trimming took off 5 bases at V and 9 bases at J, with 12 bases between the two ends. CDR1 is SGHAT, CDR2 FQDESV, per germline (reference sequence). CDR3 residues: CASSPATRTQYF. Here the CDR3 DNA reads TGTGCCAGCAGCCCGGCCACACGGACGCAGTATTTT.

This clone was counted a single time. The chain has TRBV4-1 and TRBJ2-1; TRBD2 aligns across 13 bases. The ends lost 4 bases at V and 9 bases at J; junction bases unmatched: 9. The CDR3 consists of 16 residues. Germline CDR1 is MGHRA and CDR2 is YSYEKL. The DNA for the CDR3 is TGCGCCAGCAGCCTTACTGGACTAGCGGGAGAAGTTGAGCAGTTCTTC. This translates into CASSLTGLAGEVEQFF.

V gene TRBV2 combines with J gene TRBJ1-3; possible D gene TRBD1, 6 bases. The CDR3 is 15 amino acids. CDR1 is SNHLY, CDR2 FYNNEI, per germline. Trimming took 7 bases from V and 0 from J, leaving 13 bases between them. CDR3 in amino acids: CASTLDSDSGNTIYF. The CDR3 nucleotides are TGTGCCAGCACCCTGGACAGTGACTCTGGAAACACCATATATTTT.

V is TRBV7-8 and J is TRBJ1-4, with 7 nucleotides matching TRBD1. V shed 1 base and J 8 bases; nucleotides not matched to a gene: 7. Germline lookup yields CDR1 SGHVS and CDR2 FQNEAQ. The CDR3 spans 15 residues. The CDR3 DNA follows: TGTGCCAGCAGCTTAGAGGGGGCCCGGATCGAAAAACTGTTTTTT. Its protein product is CASSLEGARIEKLFF.

This clone was seen a handful of times. The chain employs TRBV11-3 and TRBJ2-5, with 7 bases lining up with TRBD1. J gave up 3 bases and V 5 bases, and 12 bases lay outside the gene matches. CDR1 SGHNT and CDR2 YENEEA come from the germline V gene. The CDR3 runs to 16 residues. The DNA of the CDR3 is TGTGCCAGCAGCCCTTGGGAAGGGACAGCCAAAGAGACCCAGTACTTC. This translates into CASSPWEGTAKETQYF.

V gene TRBV18 combines with J gene TRBJ1-4, with 8 positions matching TRBD1. Per the germline V gene, CDR1 is KGHSH and CDR2 is LQKENI. V gave up 3 bases and J gave up 7 bases; unmatched junction bases: 7. The CDR3 has 15 residues. For the CDR3, the DNA is TGTGCCAGCTCACCCTCCTGGGACAGGTTTGAAAAACTGTTTTTT. This sequence encodes CASSPSWDRFEKLFF. The complete variable domain, with remaining parts taken from reference TRBV18 and TRBJ1-4, reads NAGVMQNPRHLVRRRGQEARLRCSPMKGHSHVYWYRQLPEEGLKFMVYLQKENIIDESGMPKERFSAEFPKEGPSILRIQQVVRGDSAAYFCASSPSWDRFEKLFFGSGTQLSVL.

The J gene is TRBJ2-1, the V gene TRBV9; D is unclear. This CDR3 spans 12 amino acids. Trimming removed 4 bases from V and 10 bases from J, with 12 bases in between. Germline loops: CDR1 SGDLS, CDR2 YYNGEE. CDR3 in DNA: TGTGCCAGCAGCCCCCCTGGCGAGGAGCAGTTCTTC. Amino acids: CASSPPGEEQFF. Filled out from reference TRBV9 and TRBJ2-1, the complete variable domain reads DSGVTQTPKHLITATGQRVTLRCSPRSGDLSVYWYQQSLDQGLQFLIQYYNGEERAKGNILERFSAQQFPDLHSELNLSSLELGDSALYFCASSPPGEEQFFGPGTRLTVL.

The chain couples TRBV6-6 to TRBJ2-3; 7 bases fit TRBD2. This CDR3 region has 13 residues. The J segment lost 4 bases and the V segment lost 6 bases, leaving 4 bases of the junction unmatched. Germline assignment: CDR1 MNHNY and CDR2 SVGAGI (reference sequence). CDR3 in amino acids: CASRGGSPDTQYF. In DNA form, the CDR3 reads TGTGCCAGCAGAGGCGGGAGTCCAGATACGCAGTATTTT.

The chain combines TRBV11-2 with TRBJ1-1; a weak D match, TRBD1 (6 bases). CDR1 is SGHAT and CDR2 is FQNNGV in the germline V gene. CDR3 length: 15 residues. V was trimmed by 3 bases and J by 0 bases, leaving 11 bases between them. The CDR3: CASSFSTGVNTEAFF. CDR3 DNA: TGTGCCAGCAGCTTTTCGACAGGAGTGAACACTGAAGCTTTCTTT.

This rearrangement joins TRBV15 to TRBJ1-2; D is ambiguous. CDR3 length equals 15 residues. CDR1 is LNHNV, CDR2 YYDKDF, per germline (reference sequence). The V end was cut by 5 bases, the J end by 5 bases, with 18 bases between. The CDR3 loop reads CATSGSTLGGYGYTF. DNA for the CDR3: TGTGCCACCAGCGGGTCAACGTTGGGTGGGTATGGCTACACCTTC.

The chain is built from TRBV2 and TRBJ2-1; 9 bases agree with TRBD1. J gave up 6 bases and V 8 bases, and 11 bases lay outside the gene matches. The CDR3 loop spans 15 amino acids. Germline loops: CDR1 SNHLY, CDR2 FYNNEI. The CDR3 here is CASSQDRGVGNEQFF. The CDR3, as DNA: TGTGCCAGCTCGCAGGACAGGGGCGTAGGCAATGAGCAGTTCTTC.

The chain recombines TRBV7-9 with TRBJ1-2; 7 bases line up with TRBD1. The CDR3 has 14 residues. The J segment lost 2 bases and the V segment lost 5 bases, leaving 5 bases of the junction unmatched. Germline CDR1 and CDR2: SEHNR and FQNEAQ (reference sequence). CDR3 loop: CASSPPTGNYGYTF. CDR3 bases: TGTGCCAGCAGCCCACCGACAGGGAACTATGGCTACACCTTC.

CDR3 loop: CASSSRYEQYF. CDR3 in DNA: TGTGCCAGCAGCTCACGATACGAGCAGTACTTC. V is TRBV7-8 and J is TRBJ2-7; D is uncertain. The CDR3 length is 11 residues. The V gene's germline CDR1 is SGHVS and CDR2 FQNEAQ. The V and J ends lost 4 bases and 4 bases respectively, with 5 bases between them.